A single sample is the source of the 25 T cell receptor beta chains below, sequenced in a study of blood T cell repertoires in COVID-19. Data came from immunoSEQ multiplex PCR; TCRdb stores just in-frame clones and leaves some out. The data show roughly 260,000 clones, about nine tenths seen once. The specimen sequenced was PBMCs or T cells enriched from blood (not recorded which). These receptor sequences come from a woman in her thirties with acute COVID-19.

CDR3 loop: CASGLDPSGGGTDTQYF. The DNA of the CDR3 is TGTGCTAGTGGTTTAGATCCCTCAGGGGGCGGCACAGATACGCAGTATTTT. The V call is TRBV12-5, the J call TRBJ2-3, with 8 bases lining up with TRBD1. Germline values: CDR1 LGHNT, CDR2 FRNRAP. Trimming cost V 3 bases and J 1 base; bases outside gene matches: 9. The CDR3 extends over 17 amino acids.

The rearrangement joins TRBV6-5 to TRBJ2-2; D possibly corresponds to TRBD2 (6 bases). Germline assignment: CDR1 MNHEY and CDR2 SVGAGI. V lost 6 bases, J lost 3 bases, and 14 bases lay in between. The CDR3 extends over 15 amino acids. The CDR3 DNA is TGTGCCAGCAGCCCGCCTAGCGCCTACACCGGGGAGCTGTTTTTT. It yields the protein CASSPPSAYTGELFF.

The V gene is TRBV6-5, the J gene TRBJ1-4; 8 nucleotides align to TRBD1. The germline V gene encodes CDR1 MNHEY and CDR2 SVGAGI. After removal of 6 bases from V and 2 bases from J, the junction contained 2 bases not matched to a gene. The length of the CDR3 is 14 residues. This chain's CDR3 is CASRRQGTNEKLFF. CDR3 coding DNA: TGTGCCAGCAGGCGACAGGGGACTAATGAAAAACTGTTTTTT.

This clone is a singleton in its sample. The chain employs TRBV18 and TRBJ2-7; possibly TRBD1 for D (5 bases). Germline-derived CDR1 and CDR2 are KGHSH and LQKENI. This CDR3 has 15 amino acids. V was trimmed by 4 bases and J by 5 bases, leaving 18 bases between them. The CDR3 nucleotides are TGTGCCAGCTCACAGTTTAAGGGGATTGGGGACGAGCAGTACTTC. As protein: CASSQFKGIGDEQYF.

The count of this clone is one. The J gene is TRBJ2-4, the V gene TRBV18; D uncertain. Trimming pared 8 bases from V and 1 base from J, leaving 9 bases between. The CDR3 runs to 13 residues. CDR1 and CDR2 from the germline V gene are KGHSH and LQKENI. Here the CDR3 reads CASLSGAKNIQYF. In nucleotides, the CDR3 is TGTGCCAGCCTCTCCGGGGCCAAAAACATTCAGTACTTC.

The V gene is TRBV11-2, the J gene TRBJ2-7; TRBD2 agrees at 8 bases. CDR3 length: 13 residues. V was clipped by 6 bases and J by 0 bases; unmatched bases: 1. Germline-derived CDR1 and CDR2 are SGHAT and FQNNGV. CDR3 loop: CASSSGNSYEQYF. CDR3 nucleotides: TGTGCCAGCAGTAGCGGGAACTCCTACGAGCAGTACTTC.

CDR3 sequence (DNA): TGTGCCAGCAGCTTAGGTGTCGGGAGGAACACCGGGGAGCTGTTTTTT. Translating it yields CASSLGVGRNTGELFF. This rearrangement joins TRBV7-2 to TRBJ2-2, with D perhaps TRBD2 (6 bases). This CDR3 comprises 16 residues. V was pared by 1 base and J by 1 base, with 10 bases between. The germline V gene has CDR1 SGHTA and CDR2 FQGNSA.

This chain connects TRBV6-5 to TRBJ2-5, with 7 bases aligning to TRBD2. This CDR3 comprises 13 residues. J lost 5 bases, V lost 6 bases, and 6 bases had no gene match. Germline values: CDR1 MNHEY, CDR2 SVGAGI. Here the CDR3 DNA reads TGTGCCAGCAGGCGGGGGAGGGCGGAGACCCAGTACTTC. It specifies CASRRGRAETQYF.

The rearrangement joins TRBV4-1 to TRBJ2-3; the D is unclear. The CDR3 consists of 13 residues. CDR1 and CDR2 (germline): MGHRA, YSYEKL. V was trimmed by 1 base and J by 3 bases, leaving 5 bases between them. CDR3 residues: CASSQGLTDTQYF. In DNA, the CDR3 is TGCGCCAGCAGCCAAGGGCTGACAGATACGCAGTATTTT.

A remark on this clone: The same CDR3 also results from other DNA sequences found in this sample. The rearrangement uses TRBV11-1 and TRBJ1-6; 8 positions agree with TRBD1. Germline lookup yields CDR1 SGHAT and CDR2 FQDESV (reference sequence). CDR3 length equals 14 residues. Trimming removed 2 bases from V and 10 bases from J; junction bases left unmatched: 4. The CDR3 nucleotides read TGTGCCAGCAGCTTACGACAGGGGACCTCACCCCTCCACTTT. Translation gives CASSLRQGTSPLHF.

V and J are TRBV15 and TRBJ2-7; 8 nucleotides line up with TRBD1. The CDR3 spans 15 residues. After removal of 1 base from V and 0 bases from J, the junction contained 2 bases not matched to a gene. CDR1 is LNHNV, CDR2 YYDKDF, per germline (reference sequence). In DNA form, the CDR3 reads TGTGCCACCAGCAGAGGACAGGGGAGCTCCTACGAGCAGTACTTC. Protein sequence: CATSRGQGSSYEQYF.

The chain employs TRBV6-5 and TRBJ2-3; D perhaps matches TRBD2 (7 bases). Germline loops: CDR1 MNHEY, CDR2 SVGAGI. Trimming took 8 bases from V and 14 from J, leaving 17 bases between them. The CDR3 runs to 11 residues. The CDR3 protein is CASVDFGGLYF. CDR3 nucleotides: TGTGCCAGCGTTGACTTCGGGGGGCTGTATTTT.

A few counts support this clone. This chain joins TRBV6-1 and TRBJ1-2; D unresolved. The V and J ends lost 2 bases and 4 bases respectively, with 14 bases between them. CDR3 size: 15 residues. CDR1 and CDR2 (germline): MNHNS, SASEGT. The CDR3 DNA reads as TGTGCCAGCAGTGAATGGGTTGGGAGTCGCTATGGCTACACCTTC. Translated: CASSEWVGSRYGYTF.

The chain uses TRBV7-2 and TRBJ1-4; 8 bases fit TRBD1. Germline trimming cut 5 bases from V and 5 bases from J; bases unmatched to any gene: 4. Germline CDR1 SGHTA, CDR2 FQGNSA. The CDR3 totals 14 residues. CDR3 nucleotides: TGTGCCAGCAGCCAACAGGGGGGGAATGAAAAACTGTTTTTT. It yields the protein CASSQQGGNEKLFF.

This clone was seen just once. The chain links TRBV7-3 to TRBJ1-5; D might be TRBD1 (5 bases). The CDR3 spans 15 residues. V was clipped by 2 bases and J by 7 bases, with 15 bases between them. CDR1 is SGHTA and CDR2 is FQGTGA in the germline V gene. In DNA, the CDR3 is TGTGCCAGCAGCTTAGGTGGGGGGGGAGGACAGCCCCAGCATTTT. This translates into CASSLGGGGGQPQHF. Full variable domain (remainder filled in from reference TRBV7-3 and TRBJ1-5): GAGVSQTPSNKVTEKGKYVELRCDPISGHTALYWYRQSLGQGPEFLIYFQGTGAADDSGLPNDRFFAVRPEGSVSTLKIQRTERGDSAVYLCASSLGGGGGQPQHFGDGTRLSIL.

This chain connects TRBV27 to TRBJ2-1; TRBD1 might be the D (5 bases). Germline CDR1 is MNHEY and CDR2 is SMNVEV (reference sequence). The CDR3 spans 16 residues. V lost 3 bases and J lost 7, with 19 bases in between. This CDR3 reads CASSFLRIDSRNEQFF. The CDR3 nucleotides are TGTGCCAGCAGTTTCTTGCGGATAGACAGTCGTAATGAGCAGTTCTTC.

The chain recombines TRBV6-6 with TRBJ2-1; tentatively, D is TRBD1 (5 bases). Trimming shortened V by 3 bases and J by 7 bases, and 10 bases separated the two germline ends. There are 13 residues in the CDR3. Germline CDR1 reads MNHNY; CDR2 reads SVGAGI (reference sequence). CDR3 sequence reads: CASSYIQANEQFF. Here the CDR3 DNA reads TGTGCCAGCAGTTATATACAGGCAAATGAGCAGTTCTTC.

The chain joins TRBV28 to TRBJ2-1, with TRBD2 matching over 9 bases. The V gene end was trimmed by 6 bases and the J gene end by 5 bases; junction bases not matched to a gene: 8. CDR1 is MDHEN and CDR2 is SYDVKM in the germline V gene. CDR3 length: 15 residues. The CDR3: CASSVSGRGNNEQFF. CDR3 DNA: TGTGCCAGCAGCGTTAGCGGGAGAGGGAACAATGAGCAGTTCTTC.

In DNA form, the CDR3 reads TGTGCCAGCAGCTTATTCGGGGGACCTAACACCGGGGAGCTGTTTTTT. As protein: CASSLFGGPNTGELFF. V usage is TRBV5-5 and J usage is TRBJ2-2; possibly TRBD2 for D (6 bases). V was cut by 2 bases and J by 2 bases, with 13 bases left in between. The CDR3 consists of 16 residues. Germline lookup yields CDR1 SGHKS and CDR2 YYEKEE (reference sequence).

The table lists this clone with a few counts. V and J are TRBV3-1 (or the pseudogene TRBV3-2) and TRBJ1-2, with a possible D match to TRBD1 (5 bases). In germline, CDR1 is LGHDT, CDR2 YNNKEL (reference sequence). The CDR3 is 18 residues long. The germline V and J ends were trimmed by 1 base and 1 base, with 19 bases remaining between them. CDR3 protein: CASSQVPGPLKSNYGYTF. The CDR3 DNA reads TGTGCCAGCAGCCAAGTCCCAGGGCCCCTGAAGAGTAACTATGGCTACACCTTC.

This sequence joins TRBV2 and TRBJ1-5; D is ambiguous. Germline loops: CDR1 SNHLY, CDR2 FYNNEI. V was shortened by 7 bases and J by 4 bases, with 14 bases between the two germline ends. CDR3 length: 14 amino acids. The CDR3 protein is CASMRRPGNQPQHF. The CDR3 DNA reads as TGTGCCAGCATGCGTCGGCCGGGTAATCAGCCCCAGCATTTT. Supplemented by reference TRBV2 and TRBJ1-5, the full variable domain reads EPEVTQTPSHQVTQMGQEVILRCVPISNHLYFYWYRQILGQKVEFLVSFYNNEISEKSEIFDDQFSVERPDGSNFTLKIRSTKLEDSAMYFCASMRRPGNQPQHFGDGTRLSIL.

The chain joins TRBV7-6 to TRBJ1-3, with TRBD1 matching 9 bases. The junction had 7 bases not matched to a gene; V was cut back by 3 bases and J by 4 bases. This CDR3 has 16 amino acids. Germline CDR1 and CDR2: SGHVS and FNYEAQ. The CDR3 loop is CASSLGVQGAGNTIYF. The CDR3 nucleotides are TGTGCCAGCAGCTTGGGGGTACAGGGGGCCGGAAACACCATATATTTT.

J is TRBJ2-5 and V is TRBV19, with 15 bases lining up with TRBD2. The V gene's germline CDR1 is LNHDA and CDR2 SQIVND (reference sequence). With V trimmed by 5 bases and J by 1 base, 5 bases remained unmatched. This CDR3 has 17 residues. The CDR3 nucleotides read TGTGCCAGTAGTCACCTGGGACTAGCGGGGGGCCAAGAGACCCAGTACTTC. Residues: CASSHLGLAGGQETQYF.

This chain connects TRBV7-9 to TRBJ2-1; the D gene is possibly TRBD1 (8 bases). Trimming removed 6 bases from V and 0 bases from J, with 15 bases in between. The CDR3 contains 16 residues. Germline CDR1 is SEHNR and CDR2 is FQNEAQ (reference sequence). This chain's CDR3 is CASRQTGGVSYNEQFF. The CDR3 DNA sequence: TGTGCCAGCAGGCAAACAGGGGGGGTCTCCTACAATGAGCAGTTCTTC.

The V and J genes are TRBV3-1 (or the pseudogene TRBV3-2) and TRBJ1-1; no firm D call. The CDR3 runs 14 residues. Trimming cost V 0 bases and J 4 bases, with 9 bases left between them. The germline V gene encodes CDR1 LGHDT and CDR2 YNNKEL (reference sequence). CDR3 loop: CASSQEDRGTEAFF. For the CDR3, the DNA is TGTGCCAGCAGCCAAGAGGACCGGGGCACTGAAGCTTTCTTT.